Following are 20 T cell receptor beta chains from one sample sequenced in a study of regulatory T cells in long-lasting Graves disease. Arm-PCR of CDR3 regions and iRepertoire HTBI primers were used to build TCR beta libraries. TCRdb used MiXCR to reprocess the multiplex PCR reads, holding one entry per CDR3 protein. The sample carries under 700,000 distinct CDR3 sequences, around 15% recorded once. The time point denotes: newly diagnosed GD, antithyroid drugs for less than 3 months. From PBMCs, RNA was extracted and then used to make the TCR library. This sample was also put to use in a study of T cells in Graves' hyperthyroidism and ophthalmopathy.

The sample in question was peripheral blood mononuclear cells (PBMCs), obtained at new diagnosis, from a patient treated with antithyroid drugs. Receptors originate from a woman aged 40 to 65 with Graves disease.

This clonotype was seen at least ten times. CDR3 sequence (DNA): TGTGCCAGCAGCGTATTAGCGGCCAGCTCCTACAATGAGCAGTTCTTC. Its protein product is CASSVLAASSYNEQFF. The rearrangement joins TRBV13 to TRBJ2-1; D is perhaps TRBD2 (6 bases). V was pared by 5 bases and J by 0 bases, with 14 bases between. Per germline, CDR1 PRHDT and CDR2 FYEKMQ (reference sequence). The CDR3 extends over 16 amino acids.

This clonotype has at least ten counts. The CDR3 bases are TGTGCCAGCCTTCGGACAGCGTTCAATGAGCAGTTCTTC. It specifies CASLRTAFNEQFF. This chain connects TRBV12-3 or TRBV12-4 to TRBJ2-1; tentatively, D is TRBD1 (6 bases). V lost 8 bases to trimming and J lost 6 bases, with 14 bases between them. This CDR3 comprises 13 residues.

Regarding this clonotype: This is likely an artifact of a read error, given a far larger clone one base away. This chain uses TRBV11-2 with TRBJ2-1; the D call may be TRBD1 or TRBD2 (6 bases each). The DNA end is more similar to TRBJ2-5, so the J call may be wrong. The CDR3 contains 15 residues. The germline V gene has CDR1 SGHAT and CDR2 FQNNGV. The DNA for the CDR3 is TGTGCCAGCGGCCTCCGGGGGCCCCGGGGAGAGACCCAGTACTTC. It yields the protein CASGLRGPRGETQYF.

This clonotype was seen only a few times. CDR3 loop: CASSDSSIAGNTEAFF. DNA of the CDR3: TGTGCCAGCAGTGATTCCTCCATTGCGGGTAACACTGAAGCTTTCTTT. This chain joins TRBV25-1 and TRBJ1-1; D not certain. From germline, CDR1 is MGHDK and CDR2 SYGVNS. V was clipped by 3 bases and J by 2 bases, with 16 bases between them. CDR3 length equals 16 residues.

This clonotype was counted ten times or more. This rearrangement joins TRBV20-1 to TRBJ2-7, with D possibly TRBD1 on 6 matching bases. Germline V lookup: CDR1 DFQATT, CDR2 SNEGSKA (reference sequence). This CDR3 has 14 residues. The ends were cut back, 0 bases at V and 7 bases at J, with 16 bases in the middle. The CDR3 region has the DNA TGCAGTGCTAGAGATCCCCTAACAGGGATTGAGCAGTACTTC. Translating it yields CSARDPLTGIEQYF.

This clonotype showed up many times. The CDR3 here is CASRNTMGTEAFF. The CDR3 region has the DNA TGTGCCAGCAGGAACACCATGGGGACAGAAGCTTTCTTT. V usage is TRBV6-2 or TRBV6-3 and J usage is TRBJ1-1; a possible D gene is TRBD1 (6 bases). From germline, CDR1 is MNHEY and CDR2 SVGEGT. The CDR3 contains 13 residues. The V end was cut by 6 bases, the J end by 8 bases, with 16 bases between.

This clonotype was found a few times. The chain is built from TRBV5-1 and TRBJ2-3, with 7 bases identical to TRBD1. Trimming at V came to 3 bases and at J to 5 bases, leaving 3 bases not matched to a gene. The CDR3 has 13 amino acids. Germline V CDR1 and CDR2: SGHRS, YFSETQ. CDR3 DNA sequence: TGCGCCAGCAGCTCCCACAGGGGAGATACGCAGTATTTT. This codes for CASSSHRGDTQYF.

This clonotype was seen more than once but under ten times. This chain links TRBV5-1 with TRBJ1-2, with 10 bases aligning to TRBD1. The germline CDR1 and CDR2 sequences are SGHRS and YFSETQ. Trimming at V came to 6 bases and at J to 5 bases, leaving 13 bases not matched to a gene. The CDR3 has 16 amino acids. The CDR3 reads CASKESGTGDWYGYTF. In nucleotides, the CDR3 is TGCGCCAGCAAGGAGTCCGGGACAGGGGATTGGTATGGCTACACCTTC.

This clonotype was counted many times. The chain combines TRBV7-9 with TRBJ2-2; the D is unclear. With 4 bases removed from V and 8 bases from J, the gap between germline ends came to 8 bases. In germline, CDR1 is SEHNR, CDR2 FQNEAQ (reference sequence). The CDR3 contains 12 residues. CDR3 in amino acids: CASSSRAGELFF. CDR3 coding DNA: TGTGCCAGCAGCTCGCGTGCGGGGGAGCTGTTTTTT.

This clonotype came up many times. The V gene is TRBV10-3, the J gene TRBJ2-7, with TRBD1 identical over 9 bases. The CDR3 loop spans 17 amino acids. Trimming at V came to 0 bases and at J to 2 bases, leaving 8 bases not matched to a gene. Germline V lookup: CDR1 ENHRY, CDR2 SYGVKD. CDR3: CAISESASGTGTYEQYF. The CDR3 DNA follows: TGTGCCATCAGTGAGTCGGCCTCTGGGACAGGGACCTACGAGCAGTACTTC.

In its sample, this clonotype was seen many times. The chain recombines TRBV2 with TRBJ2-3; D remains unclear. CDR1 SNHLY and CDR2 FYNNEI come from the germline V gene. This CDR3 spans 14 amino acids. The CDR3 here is CAIGRAYSTDTQYF. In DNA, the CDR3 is TGTGCGATCGGAAGGGCCTATAGCACAGATACGCAGTATTTT.

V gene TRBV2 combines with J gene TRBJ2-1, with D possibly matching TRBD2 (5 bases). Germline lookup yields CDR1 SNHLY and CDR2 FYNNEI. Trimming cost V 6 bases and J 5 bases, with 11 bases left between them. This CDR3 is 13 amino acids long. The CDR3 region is CASSLDFHNEQFF. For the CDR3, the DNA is TGTGCCAGCAGCCTGGACTTTCACAATGAGCAGTTCTTC.

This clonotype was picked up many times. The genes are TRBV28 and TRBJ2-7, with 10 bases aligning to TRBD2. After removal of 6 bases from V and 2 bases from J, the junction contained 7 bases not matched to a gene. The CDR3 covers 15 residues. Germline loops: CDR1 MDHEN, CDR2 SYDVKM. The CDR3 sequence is CASSPLAGVTYEQYF. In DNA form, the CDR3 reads TGTGCCAGCAGCCCGCTAGCGGGGGTGACCTACGAGCAGTACTTC. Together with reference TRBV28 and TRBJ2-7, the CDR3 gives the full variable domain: DVKVTQSSRYLVKRTGEKVFLECVQDMDHENMFWYRQDPGLGLRLIYFSYDVKMKEKGDIPEGYSVSREKKERFSLILESASTNQTSMYLCASSPLAGVTYEQYFGPGTRLTVT.

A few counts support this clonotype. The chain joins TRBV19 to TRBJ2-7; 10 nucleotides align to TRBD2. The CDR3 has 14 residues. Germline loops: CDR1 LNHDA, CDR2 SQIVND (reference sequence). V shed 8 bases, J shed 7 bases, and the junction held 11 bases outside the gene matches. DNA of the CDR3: TGTGCCAGTTCGAAGCGGGGGGGCTCGAAGGAGCAGTACTTC. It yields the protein CASSKRGGSKEQYF.

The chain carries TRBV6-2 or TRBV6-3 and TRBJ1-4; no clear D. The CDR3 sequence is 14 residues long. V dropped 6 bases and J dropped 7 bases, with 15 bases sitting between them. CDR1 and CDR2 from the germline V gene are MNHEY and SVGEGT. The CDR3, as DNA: TGTGCCAGCAGCCGAATCACACTCGGTGAAAAACTGTTTTTT. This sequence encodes CASSRITLGEKLFF.

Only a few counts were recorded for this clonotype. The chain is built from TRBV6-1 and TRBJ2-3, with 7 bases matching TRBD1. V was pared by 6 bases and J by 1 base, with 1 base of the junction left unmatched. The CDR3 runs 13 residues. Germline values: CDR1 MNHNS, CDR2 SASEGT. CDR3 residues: CASSQGGTDTQYF. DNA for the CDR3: TGTGCCAGCAGCCAGGGGGGCACAGATACGCAGTATTTT.

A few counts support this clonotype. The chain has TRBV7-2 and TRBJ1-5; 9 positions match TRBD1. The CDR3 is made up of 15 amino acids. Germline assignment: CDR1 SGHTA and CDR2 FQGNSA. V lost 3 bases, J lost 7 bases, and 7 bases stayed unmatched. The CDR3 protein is CASSFDRGEEQPQHF. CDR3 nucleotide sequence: TGTGCCAGCAGCTTCGACAGGGGGGAAGAGCAGCCCCAGCATTTT.

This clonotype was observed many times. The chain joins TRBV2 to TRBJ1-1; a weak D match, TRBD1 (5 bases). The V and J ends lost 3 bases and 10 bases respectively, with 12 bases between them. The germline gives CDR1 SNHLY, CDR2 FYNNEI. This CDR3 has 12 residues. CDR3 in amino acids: CASSDGQRVAFF. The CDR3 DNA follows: TGTGCCAGCAGTGACGGACAACGGGTAGCTTTCTTT.

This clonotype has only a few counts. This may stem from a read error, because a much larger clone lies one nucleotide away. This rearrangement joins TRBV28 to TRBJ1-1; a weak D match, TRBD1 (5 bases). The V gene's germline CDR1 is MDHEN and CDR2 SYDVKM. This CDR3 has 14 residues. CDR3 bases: TGTGCCAGCAGAACACAGGTAATGAACGCTGAAGCTTTCTTT. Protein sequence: CASRTQVMNAEAFF. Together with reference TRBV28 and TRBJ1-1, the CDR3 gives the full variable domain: DVKVTQSSRYLVKRTGEKVFLECVQDMDHENMFWYRQDPGLGLRLIYFSYDVKMKEKGDIPEGYSVSREKKERFSLILESASTNQTSMYLCASRTQVMNAEAFFGQGTRLTVV.

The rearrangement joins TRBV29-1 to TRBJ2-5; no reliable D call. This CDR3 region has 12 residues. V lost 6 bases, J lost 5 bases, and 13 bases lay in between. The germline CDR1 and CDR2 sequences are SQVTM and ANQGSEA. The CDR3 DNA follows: TGCAGCGTATACCGAGTTGGGGAGACCCAGTACTTC. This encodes CSVYRVGETQYF.